This T cell receptor (beta chain) is drawn from a study of blood T cell repertoires in COVID-19. For the study at large: Acute-phase and convalescent COVID-19 samples originated in the United States, Italy and Spain. The cDNA or gDNA used as material had been derived from T cells, B-cell-depleted T cells, or PBMCs.

Authors' analysis steps: Nucleated cell number was recorded as an estimate derived from reference gene primer amplification. The repertoire was sequenced with immunoSEQ multiplex PCR; TCRdb's copy has only in-frame clones and lacks some. For V, J and clone size, that table is used; D and trimming come from the DNA. This sample has over 75,000 clones; approximately 92% occur once, and the top ten carry around 5.2%. From germline, CDR1 is KGHSH and CDR2 LQKENI. This CDR3 spans 15 amino acids. V shed 2 bases, J shed 7 bases, and the junction held 6 bases outside the gene matches. The sequence was obtained from a woman aged 80 or over with active COVID-19. Material: peripheral blood. V gene TRBV18 combines with J gene TRBJ2-7; 12 bases map to TRBD1. In DNA form, the CDR3 reads TGTGCCAGCTCACCAAGGGGACAGGGGGCCGTGGAGCAGTACTTC. This gives the protein CASSPRGQGAVEQYF.